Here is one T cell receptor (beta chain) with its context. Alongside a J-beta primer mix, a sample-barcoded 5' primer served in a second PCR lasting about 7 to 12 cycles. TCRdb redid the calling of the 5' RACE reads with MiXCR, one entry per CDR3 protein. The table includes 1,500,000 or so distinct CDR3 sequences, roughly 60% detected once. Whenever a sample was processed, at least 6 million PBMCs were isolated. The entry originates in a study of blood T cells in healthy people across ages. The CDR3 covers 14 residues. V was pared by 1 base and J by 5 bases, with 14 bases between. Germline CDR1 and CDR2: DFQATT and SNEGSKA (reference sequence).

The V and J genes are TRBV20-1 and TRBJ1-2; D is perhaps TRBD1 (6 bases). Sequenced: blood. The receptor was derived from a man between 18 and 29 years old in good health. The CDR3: CSARGGTNFYGYTF. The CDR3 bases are TGCAGTGCTAGAGGGGGGACAAATTTTTATGGCTACACCTTC.